A few counts support the clone carrying this T cell receptor (beta chain). The antigen remains unidentified. Donors each provided about 10 milliliters of peripheral blood. Sample-barcoded 5' priming and a J-beta primer mix drove a second PCR of about 6 to 11 cycles. TCRdb reanalysed the 5' RACE reads using MiXCR and keeps one entry per CDR3 protein. The data show approximately 880,000 distinct CDR3 sequences, with under 50% seen just once and 10% to 15% held by the top ten. CDR3 length: 11 residues. Germline CDR1 and CDR2: KGHDR and SFDVKD. With 7 bases removed from V and 9 bases from J, the gap between germline ends came to 9 bases. The data stem from a study of blood T cells in healthy people across ages. Notes on the study in general: Across the age range, TCR beta diversity per million T cells fell in a roughly linear way.

Sequenced sample: blood. The chain is built from TRBV24-1 and TRBJ2-1; D remains unclear. This sequence originates from a man under 40 in good health. The CDR3: CATRMNGEQFF. The DNA of the CDR3 is TGTGCCACCAGGATGAATGGTGAGCAGTTCTTC.